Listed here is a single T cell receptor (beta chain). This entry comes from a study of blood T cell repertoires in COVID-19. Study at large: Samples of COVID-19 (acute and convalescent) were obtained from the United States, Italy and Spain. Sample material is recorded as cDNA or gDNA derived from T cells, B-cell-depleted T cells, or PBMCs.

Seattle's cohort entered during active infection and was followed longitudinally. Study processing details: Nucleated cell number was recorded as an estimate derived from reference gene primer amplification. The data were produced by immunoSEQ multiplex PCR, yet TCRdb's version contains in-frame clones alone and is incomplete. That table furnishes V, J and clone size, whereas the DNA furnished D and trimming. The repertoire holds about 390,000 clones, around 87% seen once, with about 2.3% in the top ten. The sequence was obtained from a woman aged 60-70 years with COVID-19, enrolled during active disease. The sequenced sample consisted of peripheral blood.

This chain's CDR3 is CASREGNQPQHF. CDR3 bases: TGTGCCAGTAGGGAGGGGAATCAGCCCCAGCATTTT. The chain recombines TRBV19 with TRBJ1-5; D might be TRBD1 (5 bases). Germline CDR1 reads LNHDA; CDR2 reads SQIVND (reference sequence). This CDR3 is built from 12 residues. Deletions cut 6 bases from V and 4 bases from J, with 7 bases between.